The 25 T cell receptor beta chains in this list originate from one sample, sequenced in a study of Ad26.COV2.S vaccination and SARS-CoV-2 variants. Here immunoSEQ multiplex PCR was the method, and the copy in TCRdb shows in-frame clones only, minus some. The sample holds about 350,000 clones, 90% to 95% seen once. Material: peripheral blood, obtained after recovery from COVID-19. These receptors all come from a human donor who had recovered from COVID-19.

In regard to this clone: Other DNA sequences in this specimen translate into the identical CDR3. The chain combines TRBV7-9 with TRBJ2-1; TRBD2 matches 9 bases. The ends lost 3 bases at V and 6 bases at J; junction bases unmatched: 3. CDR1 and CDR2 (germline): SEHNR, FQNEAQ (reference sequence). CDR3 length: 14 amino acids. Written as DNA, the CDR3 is TGTGCCAGCAGCTTGGGCGGGGGGGCCAATGAGCAGTTCTTC. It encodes CASSLGGGANEQFF.

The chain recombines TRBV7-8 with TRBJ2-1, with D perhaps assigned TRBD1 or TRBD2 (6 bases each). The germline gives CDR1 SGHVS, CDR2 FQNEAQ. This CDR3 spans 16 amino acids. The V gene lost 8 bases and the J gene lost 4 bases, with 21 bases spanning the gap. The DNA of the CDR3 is TGTGCCAGCGGCGAATCCGGGGGCCCACCATACAATGAGCAGTTCTTC. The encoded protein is CASGESGGPPYNEQFF.

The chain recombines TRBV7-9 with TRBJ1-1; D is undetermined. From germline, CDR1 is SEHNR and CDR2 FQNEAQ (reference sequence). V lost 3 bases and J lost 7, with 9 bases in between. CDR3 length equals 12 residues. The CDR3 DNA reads TGTGCCAGCAGCTTTTTCGGGGTTGAAGCTTTCTTT. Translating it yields CASSFFGVEAFF.

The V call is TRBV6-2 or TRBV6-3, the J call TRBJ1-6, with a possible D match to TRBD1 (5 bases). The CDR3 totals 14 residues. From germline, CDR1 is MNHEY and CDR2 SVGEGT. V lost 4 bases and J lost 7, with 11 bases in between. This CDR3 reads CASSSSGRNSPLHF. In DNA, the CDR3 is TGTGCCAGCAGTTCGTCAGGGAGAAATTCACCCCTCCACTTT.

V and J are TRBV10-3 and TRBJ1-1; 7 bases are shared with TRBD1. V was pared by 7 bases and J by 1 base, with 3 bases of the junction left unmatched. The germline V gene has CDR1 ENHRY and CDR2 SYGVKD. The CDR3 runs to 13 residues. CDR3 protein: CAITGTENTEAFF. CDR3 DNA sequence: TGTGCCATCACCGGGACAGAGAACACTGAAGCTTTCTTT.

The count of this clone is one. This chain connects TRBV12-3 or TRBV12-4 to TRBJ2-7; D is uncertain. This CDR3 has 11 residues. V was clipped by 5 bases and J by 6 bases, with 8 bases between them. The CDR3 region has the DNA TGTGCCAGCAGTCTCAGTACCGAGCAGTACTTC. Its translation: CASSLSTEQYF.

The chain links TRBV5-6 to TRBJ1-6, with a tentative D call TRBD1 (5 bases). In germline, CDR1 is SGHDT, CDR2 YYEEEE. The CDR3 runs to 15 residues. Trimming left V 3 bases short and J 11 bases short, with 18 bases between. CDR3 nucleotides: TGTGCCAGCAGCTCTCTCGCGGCAGGGAGTCCACCCCTCCACTTT. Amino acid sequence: CASSSLAAGSPPLHF.

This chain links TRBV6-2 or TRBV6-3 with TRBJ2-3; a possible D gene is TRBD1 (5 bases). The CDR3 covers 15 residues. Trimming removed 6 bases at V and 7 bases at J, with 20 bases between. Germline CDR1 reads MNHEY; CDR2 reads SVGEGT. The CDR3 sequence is CASSSLDLPGNTQYF. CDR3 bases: TGTGCCAGCAGCTCCCTGGACCTTCCAGGGAATACGCAGTATTTT.

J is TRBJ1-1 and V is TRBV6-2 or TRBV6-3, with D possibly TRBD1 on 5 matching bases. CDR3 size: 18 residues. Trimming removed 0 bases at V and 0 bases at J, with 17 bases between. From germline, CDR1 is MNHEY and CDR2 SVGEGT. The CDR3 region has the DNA TGTGCCAGCAGTTACTCGTCTTTCAGGGCCGGGATGAACACTGAAGCTTTCTTT. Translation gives CASSYSSFRAGMNTEAFF.

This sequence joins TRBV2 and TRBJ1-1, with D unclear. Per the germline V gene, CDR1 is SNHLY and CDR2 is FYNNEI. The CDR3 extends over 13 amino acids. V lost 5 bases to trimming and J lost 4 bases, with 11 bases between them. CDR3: CASSPTESTEAFF. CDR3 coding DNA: TGTGCCAGCAGTCCCACGGAGAGCACTGAAGCTTTCTTT. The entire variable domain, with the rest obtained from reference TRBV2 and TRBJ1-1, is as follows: EPEVTQTPSHQVTQMGQEVILRCVPISNHLYFYWYRQILGQKVEFLVSFYNNEISEKSEIFDDQFSVERPDGSNFTLKIRSTKLEDSAMYFCASSPTESTEAFFGQGTRLTVV.

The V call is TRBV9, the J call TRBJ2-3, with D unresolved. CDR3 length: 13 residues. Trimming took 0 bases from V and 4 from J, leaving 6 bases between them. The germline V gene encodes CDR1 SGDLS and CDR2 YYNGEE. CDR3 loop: CASSVGWSDTQYF. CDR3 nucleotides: TGTGCCAGCAGCGTAGGATGGTCAGATACGCAGTATTTT.

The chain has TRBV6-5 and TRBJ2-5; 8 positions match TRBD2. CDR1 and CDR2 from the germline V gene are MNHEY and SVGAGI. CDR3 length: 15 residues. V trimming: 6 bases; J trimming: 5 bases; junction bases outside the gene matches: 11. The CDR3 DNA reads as TGTGCCAGCAGGGATAGCGGGGTCGGGTTCGAGACCCAGTACTTC. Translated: CASRDSGVGFETQYF.

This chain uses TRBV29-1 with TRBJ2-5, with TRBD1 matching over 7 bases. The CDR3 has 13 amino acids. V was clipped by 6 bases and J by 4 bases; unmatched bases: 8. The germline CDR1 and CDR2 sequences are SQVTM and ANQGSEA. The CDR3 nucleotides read TGCAGCGTAGCCCTGACAGGGACAGAGACCCAGTACTTC. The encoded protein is CSVALTGTETQYF.

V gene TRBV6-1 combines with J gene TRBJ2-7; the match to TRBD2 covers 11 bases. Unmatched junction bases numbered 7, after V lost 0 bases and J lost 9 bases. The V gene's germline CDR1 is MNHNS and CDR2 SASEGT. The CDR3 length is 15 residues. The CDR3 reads CASSEAVRLAGWQYF. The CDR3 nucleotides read TGTGCCAGCAGTGAAGCTGTGCGACTAGCGGGGTGGCAGTACTTC.

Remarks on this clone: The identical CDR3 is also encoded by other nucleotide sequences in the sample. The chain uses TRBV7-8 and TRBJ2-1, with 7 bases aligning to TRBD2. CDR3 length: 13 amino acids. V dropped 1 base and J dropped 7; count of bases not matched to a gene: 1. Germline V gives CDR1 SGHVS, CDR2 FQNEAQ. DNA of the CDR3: TGTGCCAGCAGCTTAGGGGGGGGGAATGAGCAGTTCTTC. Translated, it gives CASSLGGGNEQFF.

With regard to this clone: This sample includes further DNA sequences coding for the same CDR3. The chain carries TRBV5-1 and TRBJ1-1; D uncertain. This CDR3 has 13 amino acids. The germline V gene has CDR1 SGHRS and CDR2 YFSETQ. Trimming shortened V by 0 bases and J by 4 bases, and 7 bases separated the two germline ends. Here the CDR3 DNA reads TGCGCCAGCAGCTTGGAGGTGGTCACTGAAGCTTTCTTT. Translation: CASSLEVVTEAFF.

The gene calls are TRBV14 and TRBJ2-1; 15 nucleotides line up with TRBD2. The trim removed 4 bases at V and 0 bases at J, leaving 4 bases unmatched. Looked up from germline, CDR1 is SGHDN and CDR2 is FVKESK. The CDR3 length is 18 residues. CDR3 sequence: CASSRPGLAGGSYNEQFF. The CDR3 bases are TGTGCCAGCAGCCGACCGGGACTAGCGGGGGGCTCCTACAATGAGCAGTTCTTC.

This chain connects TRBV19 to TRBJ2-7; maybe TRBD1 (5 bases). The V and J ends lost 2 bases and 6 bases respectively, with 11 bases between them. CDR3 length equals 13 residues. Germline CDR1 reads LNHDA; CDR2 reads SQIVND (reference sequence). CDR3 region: CASSIQGFSEQYF. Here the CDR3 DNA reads TGTGCCAGTAGTATACAGGGATTCTCCGAGCAGTACTTC.

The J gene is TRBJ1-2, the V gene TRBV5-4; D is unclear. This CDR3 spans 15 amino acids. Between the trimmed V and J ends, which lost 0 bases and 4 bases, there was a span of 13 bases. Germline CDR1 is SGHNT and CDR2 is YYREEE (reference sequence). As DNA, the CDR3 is TGTGCCAGCAGCTTGGACTGGAAAATGAGCTATGGCTACACCTTC. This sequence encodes CASSLDWKMSYGYTF. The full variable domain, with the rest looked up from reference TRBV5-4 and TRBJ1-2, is ETGVTQSPTHLIKTRGQQVTLRCSSQSGHNTVSWYQQALGQGPQFIFQYYREEENGRGNFPPRFSGLQFPNYSSELNVNALELDDSALYLCASSLDWKMSYGYTFGSGTRLTVV.

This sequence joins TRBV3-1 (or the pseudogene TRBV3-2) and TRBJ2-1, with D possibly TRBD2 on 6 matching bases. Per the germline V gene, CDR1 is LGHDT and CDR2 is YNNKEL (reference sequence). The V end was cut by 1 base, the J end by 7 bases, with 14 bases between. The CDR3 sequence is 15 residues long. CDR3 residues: CASSQATRSENEQFF. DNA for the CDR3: TGTGCCAGCAGCCAAGCGACTAGAAGTGAGAATGAGCAGTTCTTC.

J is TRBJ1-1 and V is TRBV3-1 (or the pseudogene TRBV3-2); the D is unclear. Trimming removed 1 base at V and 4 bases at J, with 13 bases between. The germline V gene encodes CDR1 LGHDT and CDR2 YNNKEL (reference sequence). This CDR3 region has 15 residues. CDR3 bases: TGTGCCAGCAGCCAAGTGTTGTCATCGGGCACTGAAGCTTTCTTT. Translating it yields CASSQVLSSGTEAFF.

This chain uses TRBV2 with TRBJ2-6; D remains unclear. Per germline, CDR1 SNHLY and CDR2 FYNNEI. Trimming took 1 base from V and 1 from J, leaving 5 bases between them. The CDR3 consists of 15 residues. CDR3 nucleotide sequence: TGTGCCAGCAGTGAAGAGGCGTCTGGGGCCAACGTCCTGACTTTC. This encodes CASSEEASGANVLTF.

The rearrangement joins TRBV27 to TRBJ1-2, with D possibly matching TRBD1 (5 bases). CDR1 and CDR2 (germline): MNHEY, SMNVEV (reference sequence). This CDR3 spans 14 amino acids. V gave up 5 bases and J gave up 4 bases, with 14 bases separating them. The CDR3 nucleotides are TGTGCCAGCAGTCCATTAGGGGTGGGCTATGGCTACACCTTC. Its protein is CASSPLGVGYGYTF.

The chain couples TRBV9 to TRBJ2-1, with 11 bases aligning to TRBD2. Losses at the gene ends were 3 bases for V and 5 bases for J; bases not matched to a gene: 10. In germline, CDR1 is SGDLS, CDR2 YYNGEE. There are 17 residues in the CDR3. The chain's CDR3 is CASSEASGGLKDNEQFF. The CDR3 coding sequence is TGTGCCAGCAGCGAGGCTAGCGGGGGGCTGAAAGACAATGAGCAGTTCTTC.

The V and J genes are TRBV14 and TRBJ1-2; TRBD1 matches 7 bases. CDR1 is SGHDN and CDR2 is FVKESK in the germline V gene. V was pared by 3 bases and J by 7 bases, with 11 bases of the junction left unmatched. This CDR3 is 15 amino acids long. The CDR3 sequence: CASSQSETGFLGYTF. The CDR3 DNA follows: TGTGCCAGCAGCCAGTCCGAGACAGGGTTTCTTGGCTACACCTTC.